Listed here is a single T cell receptor (beta chain). The target antigen is unknown. The source of the sample is a study of cytomegalovirus exposure and HLA in healthy donors. The study's findings and limits: CMV antigen specificity was confirmed in vitro for a few CMV-associated chains.

TCRdb's copy holds only in-frame clones and misses some; the assay was immunoSEQ multiplex PCR. This table holds more than 120,000 clones, approximately 88% found once. The CDR3 runs to 14 residues. The V gene lost 3 bases and the J gene lost 3 bases, with 13 bases spanning the gap. Per the germline V gene, CDR1 is SGDLS and CDR2 is YYNGEE. The receptor was isolated from a man between 18 and 35 years old in good health and CMV-seropositive. Sequenced: PBMCs. The chain carries TRBV9 and TRBJ2-7; a possible D gene is TRBD2 (6 bases). CDR3 protein: CASSEGTPYYEQYF. The CDR3 DNA follows: TGTGCCAGCAGCGAGGGGACTCCCTACTACGAGCAGTACTTC.